The rows below give T cell receptor beta chains drawn from one sample of a study of long-term antiretroviral therapy in people with HIV. TCRdb's table, derived via immunoSEQ multiplex PCR, lists solely in-frame clones and lacks some. The sample has under 30,000 clones; around three quarters are singletons. Source: unsorted PBMCs, taken 0.3 years after starting antiretroviral therapy. These TCRs come from a man aged 40-50 years with HIV. CDR3s include the opening cysteine and the closing phenylalanine or tryptophan. The order of the fields is J gene, V gene, D gene, clone size, CDR3 DNA, CDR3 protein. The D gene is left open where the match is weak. Clone size is given for some rows only: seen once, a few or many times, or a class if the clone is expanded.

j_call: TRBJ1-1
v_call: TRBV18
d_call: -
clone_size: once
cdr3_nt: TGTGCCAGCTCGGAACAAGCGAACACTGAAGCTTTCTTT
cdr3_aa: CASSEQANTEAFF

j_call: TRBJ1-3
v_call: TRBV10-3
d_call: -
clone_size: -
cdr3_nt: TGTGCCATCTTCTCTGGAAACACCATATATTTT
cdr3_aa: CAIFSGNTIYF

j_call: TRBJ1-6
v_call: TRBV28
d_call: -
clone_size: few
cdr3_nt: TGTGCCAGCAGTTTATCAGGGCGTCCCCTCCACTTT
cdr3_aa: CASSLSGRPLHF

j_call: TRBJ1-4
v_call: TRBV10-3
d_call: -
clone_size: -
cdr3_nt: TGTGCCATCAGTGACTCCCTCAGGGGTAATGAAAAACTGTTTTTT
cdr3_aa: CAISDSLRGNEKLFF

j_call: TRBJ2-5
v_call: TRBV7-9
d_call: -
clone_size: -
cdr3_nt: TGTGCCAGCAGCTCAGGGGACCAAGAGACCCAGTACTTC
cdr3_aa: CASSSGDQETQYF

j_call: TRBJ2-7
v_call: TRBV2
d_call: TRBD2
clone_size: -
cdr3_nt: TGTGCCAGCAGTGAAGCCACCCTACTAGCGGGGGGTAACTACGAGCAGTACTTC
cdr3_aa: CASSEATLLAGGNYEQYF

j_call: TRBJ2-7
v_call: TRBV29-1
d_call: TRBD1
clone_size: -
cdr3_nt: TGCAGCGTGAGGGACAGGGGGCCATCCTACGAGCAGTACTTC
cdr3_aa: CSVRDRGPSYEQYF

j_call: TRBJ2-5
v_call: TRBV6-5
d_call: -
clone_size: -
cdr3_nt: TGTGCCAGCAGTTACTCCGGGGCTGGACAAGAGACCCAGTACTTC
cdr3_aa: CASSYSGAGQETQYF

j_call: TRBJ1-2
v_call: TRBV28
d_call: TRBD1
clone_size: -
cdr3_nt: TGTGCCAGCAGTTCTTTACAGGGGGGCTACACCTTC
cdr3_aa: CASSSLQGGYTF

j_call: TRBJ2-2
v_call: TRBV6-1
d_call: -
clone_size: -
cdr3_nt: TGTGCCAGCAGTGAGAGGGACGACGGGGAGCTGTTTTTT
cdr3_aa: CASSERDDGELFF

j_call: TRBJ2-1
v_call: TRBV7-9
d_call: TRBD1
clone_size: -
cdr3_nt: TGTGCCAGCAGTGCTGGACAGGGGCCCGGTGAGCAGTTCTTC
cdr3_aa: CASSAGQGPGEQFF

j_call: TRBJ1-6
v_call: TRBV7-2
d_call: -
clone_size: -
cdr3_nt: TGTGCCAGCAGCTCCCTCCCTTCACCCCTCCACTTT
cdr3_aa: CASSSLPSPLHF

j_call: TRBJ2-7
v_call: TRBV19
d_call: -
clone_size: -
cdr3_nt: TGTGCCTTAAAGCAGGGGCACGAGCAGTACTTC
cdr3_aa: CALKQGHEQYF

j_call: TRBJ2-7
v_call: TRBV11-2
d_call: TRBD2
clone_size: few
cdr3_nt: TGTGCCAGCAGCTCGGTGGGACTAGCGGGACTCTTGGAGCAGTACTTC
cdr3_aa: CASSSVGLAGLLEQYF

j_call: TRBJ1-1
v_call: TRBV6-5
d_call: TRBD1
clone_size: -
cdr3_nt: TGTGCCAGCAGCCCCCGGACAGGGACCGAAGCTTTCTTT
cdr3_aa: CASSPRTGTEAFF

j_call: TRBJ1-4
v_call: TRBV25-1
d_call: -
clone_size: -
cdr3_nt: TGTGCCAGCAGTGGGTATGCGGATGAAAAACTGTTTTTT
cdr3_aa: CASSGYADEKLFF

j_call: TRBJ2-1
v_call: TRBV5-1
d_call: TRBD2
clone_size: -
cdr3_nt: TGCGCCAGCAGCTCCCCCGGGACTAGCGGGAGAAATGAGCAGTTCTTC
cdr3_aa: CASSSPGTSGRNEQFF

j_call: TRBJ1-4
v_call: TRBV5-1
d_call: -
clone_size: -
cdr3_nt: TGCGCCAGCAGCTTAGGAGGAAACGGGGAAAAACTGTTTTTT
cdr3_aa: CASSLGGNGEKLFF

j_call: TRBJ2-7
v_call: TRBV7-9
d_call: TRBD1
clone_size: -
cdr3_nt: TGTGCCAGCAGCCTTCGACAGGGGAGCGAGCAGTACTTC
cdr3_aa: CASSLRQGSEQYF

j_call: TRBJ2-3
v_call: TRBV5-6
d_call: TRBD1
clone_size: once
cdr3_nt: TGTGCCAGCAGGGCGAACTCAAGGACAGGGGTCACAGATACGCAGTATTTT
cdr3_aa: CASRANSRTGVTDTQYF

j_call: TRBJ2-6
v_call: TRBV5-6
d_call: -
clone_size: -
cdr3_nt: TGTGCCAGCAGCTGGATTTCCAGCCGACTCCTCTCTGGGGCCAACGTCCTGACTTTC
cdr3_aa: CASSWISSRLLSGANVLTF

j_call: TRBJ2-7
v_call: TRBV28
d_call: -
clone_size: -
cdr3_nt: TGTGCCAGCAATTTACCCGGCTACGAGCAGTACTTC
cdr3_aa: CASNLPGYEQYF

j_call: TRBJ2-3
v_call: TRBV10-1
d_call: TRBD2
clone_size: -
cdr3_nt: TGCGCCAGCAGTGAGTCTCTAGCGGGGGGCACAGATACGCAGTATTTT
cdr3_aa: CASSESLAGGTDTQYF

j_call: TRBJ2-7
v_call: TRBV7-7
d_call: TRBD1
clone_size: -
cdr3_nt: TGTGCTAGCAGTTCCGGGACAGGGGACTACGAGCAGTACTTC
cdr3_aa: CASSSGTGDYEQYF

j_call: TRBJ2-1
v_call: TRBV4-1
d_call: TRBD2
clone_size: -
cdr3_nt: TGCGCCAGCAGCGGACTAGCGGGAGTGAACAATGAGCAGTTCTTC
cdr3_aa: CASSGLAGVNNEQFF

j_call: TRBJ1-1
v_call: TRBV6-6
d_call: -
clone_size: -
cdr3_nt: TGTGCCAGCAGTTTTCCAGGGAGCACTGAAGCTTTCTTT
cdr3_aa: CASSFPGSTEAFF

j_call: TRBJ1-5
v_call: TRBV7-2
d_call: -
clone_size: few
cdr3_nt: TGTGCCAGCAGCGGGGCTTGGAATCAGCCCCAGCATTTT
cdr3_aa: CASSGAWNQPQHF

j_call: TRBJ1-6
v_call: TRBV7-9
d_call: TRBD1
clone_size: few
cdr3_nt: TGTGCCAGCAGCTACCCACAGGGGGCGAATTCACCCCTCCACTTT
cdr3_aa: CASSYPQGANSPLHF

j_call: TRBJ2-3
v_call: TRBV5-1
d_call: -
clone_size: -
cdr3_nt: TGCGCCAGCAGCCCAAACGCAGATACGCAGTATTTT
cdr3_aa: CASSPNADTQYF

j_call: TRBJ1-2
v_call: TRBV20-1
d_call: -
clone_size: -
cdr3_nt: TGCAGTGCTACTGGGAACTATGGCTACACCTTC
cdr3_aa: CSATGNYGYTF

j_call: TRBJ1-2
v_call: TRBV7-2
d_call: TRBD1
clone_size: few
cdr3_nt: TGTGCCAGCAGCCCGGACAGGAATAACTATGGCTACACCTTC
cdr3_aa: CASSPDRNNYGYTF

j_call: TRBJ1-5
v_call: TRBV9
d_call: -
clone_size: few
cdr3_nt: TGTGCCAGCAGTCCGGACCTAGGCGGCAATCAGCCCCAGCATTTT
cdr3_aa: CASSPDLGGNQPQHF

j_call: TRBJ2-7
v_call: TRBV6-1
d_call: -
clone_size: -
cdr3_nt: TGTGCCAGCACGACTGCCTACGAGCAGTACTTC
cdr3_aa: CASTTAYEQYF

j_call: TRBJ1-2
v_call: TRBV2
d_call: TRBD1
clone_size: -
cdr3_nt: TGTGCCAGCAGTACAGGGGATAACTATGGCTACACCTTC
cdr3_aa: CASSTGDNYGYTF

j_call: TRBJ2-7
v_call: TRBV5-6
d_call: -
clone_size: once
cdr3_nt: TGTGCCAGCAGCTTGGCCCACGAGCAGTACTTC
cdr3_aa: CASSLAHEQYF

j_call: TRBJ2-7
v_call: TRBV18
d_call: TRBD1
clone_size: -
cdr3_nt: TGTGCCAGCTCACCGCTCGGACAGGGGAGCTACGAGCAGTACTTC
cdr3_aa: CASSPLGQGSYEQYF

j_call: TRBJ1-3
v_call: TRBV6-5
d_call: -
clone_size: -
cdr3_nt: TGTGCCAGCACCTCCAGGATCTTCGGCACCATATATTTT
cdr3_aa: CASTSRIFGTIYF

j_call: TRBJ1-4
v_call: TRBV4-3
d_call: TRBD1
clone_size: -
cdr3_nt: TGCGCCAGCAGCCAGGCCGGGACAGGGTCTGAAAAACTGTTTTTT
cdr3_aa: CASSQAGTGSEKLFF

j_call: TRBJ2-1
v_call: TRBV6-1
d_call: -
clone_size: -
cdr3_nt: TGTGCCAGCAGAGAGGGGTTAAGCTCCTACAATGAGCAGTTCTTC
cdr3_aa: CASREGLSSYNEQFF

j_call: TRBJ2-5
v_call: TRBV18
d_call: -
clone_size: -
cdr3_nt: TGTGCCAGCTCACCACGGTCAGACCAAGAGACCCAGTACTTC
cdr3_aa: CASSPRSDQETQYF

j_call: TRBJ1-5
v_call: TRBV19
d_call: -
clone_size: -
cdr3_nt: TGTGCCAGTAGCCGTACCGAGAGGCCGCATCAGCCCCAGCATTTT
cdr3_aa: CASSRTERPHQPQHF

j_call: TRBJ2-7
v_call: TRBV5-1
d_call: -
clone_size: -
cdr3_nt: TGCGCCAGCAGCTTACAGGGCTCGAGCTCCTACGAGCAGTACTTC
cdr3_aa: CASSLQGSSSYEQYF

j_call: TRBJ1-5
v_call: TRBV27
d_call: -
clone_size: few
cdr3_nt: TGTGCCAGCGGCAGACAGAGAGGTCAGCCCCAGCATTTT
cdr3_aa: CASGRQRGQPQHF

j_call: TRBJ2-1
v_call: TRBV29-1
d_call: -
clone_size: once
cdr3_nt: TGCAGCGTTGAAGATCTGGGGCAATCAAGGGGCCACAATGAGCAGTTCTTC
cdr3_aa: CSVEDLGQSRGHNEQFF

j_call: TRBJ2-7
v_call: TRBV18
d_call: -
clone_size: -
cdr3_nt: TGTGCCAGCTCACCACGTGCGGGGGCAGGCTACGAGCAGTACTTC
cdr3_aa: CASSPRAGAGYEQYF

j_call: TRBJ2-1
v_call: TRBV4-3
d_call: -
clone_size: -
cdr3_nt: TGCGCCAGCAGCCAAGAGAGTAGTACTGAGCAGTTCTTC
cdr3_aa: CASSQESSTEQFF

j_call: TRBJ2-3
v_call: TRBV5-1
d_call: TRBD2
clone_size: once
cdr3_nt: TGCGCCAGCAGCGTGTTAGCGGGGGTGGGCACAGATACGCAGTATTTT
cdr3_aa: CASSVLAGVGTDTQYF

j_call: TRBJ2-7
v_call: TRBV7-9
d_call: -
clone_size: -
cdr3_nt: TGTGCCAGCAGCCTCGGGACCGGTCCCTACGAGCAGTACTTC
cdr3_aa: CASSLGTGPYEQYF

j_call: TRBJ1-6
v_call: TRBV30
d_call: -
clone_size: -
cdr3_nt: TGTGCCTGGAGTGTATCCCACCCCTCACCCCTCCACTTT
cdr3_aa: CAWSVSHPSPLHF

j_call: TRBJ1-1
v_call: TRBV27
d_call: TRBD1
clone_size: -
cdr3_nt: TGTGCCAGCAGTCCGGGGACAGGGTACTCTCGGGCTGAAGCTTTCTTT
cdr3_aa: CASSPGTGYSRAEAFF

j_call: TRBJ2-2
v_call: TRBV2
d_call: -
clone_size: -
cdr3_nt: TGTGCCAGCAAGCAGCGTACGAACACCGGGGAGCTGTTTTTT
cdr3_aa: CASKQRTNTGELFF

j_call: TRBJ2-5
v_call: TRBV7-3
d_call: -
clone_size: -
cdr3_nt: TGTGCCAGCAGCCGAAAGGGTCGGCTAGACCTCGAGACCCAGTACTTC
cdr3_aa: CASSRKGRLDLETQYF